A selection of T cell receptor beta chains follows, all from one sample in a study of blood T cells in healthy people across ages. TCRdb re-derived calls from the 5' RACE reads in MiXCR, one entry per CDR3 protein. The table shows about 570,000 distinct CDR3 sequences, with approximately 25% occurring only once. Sequencing was done on a sample of blood. These receptors came from a woman between 70 and 85 years old in good health. CDR3s include the opening cysteine and the closing phenylalanine or tryptophan. Fields, in order: D gene, clone size, V gene, J gene, CDR3 DNA, CDR3 protein. D genes are given only for firm matches. The size field is filled for only some rows; it gives once, few, many or a size class.

>TRBD2|NA|TRBV6-2/TRBV6-3|TRBJ2-1
TGTGCCAGCAGTTACGCGCGGGGGGCCACGTCTATCTCCTACAATGAGCAGTTCTTC
CASSYARGATSISYNEQFF
>NA|NA|TRBV7-2|TRBJ1-1
TGTGCCACTTCGGACAACCCGAACACTGAAGCTTTCTTT
CATSDNPNTEAFF
>NA|NA|TRBV6-2/TRBV6-3|TRBJ2-4
TGTGCCAGCAGTTACAGAACAGATTTAGCCAAAAACATTCAGTACTTC
CASSYRTDLAKNIQYF
>NA|few|TRBV13|TRBJ2-5
TGTGTCAGCAGCTCGGGAGAGACCCAGTACTTC
CVSSSGETQYF
>NA|few|TRBV18|TRBJ2-7
TGTGCCAGCTCACCCCCCGGACGGCTTGGCGAGCAGTACTTC
CASSPPGRLGEQYF
>NA|NA|TRBV6-6|TRBJ2-7
TGTGCCAGCAGTTACGGGAACCCCTACGAGCAGTACTTC
CASSYGNPYEQYF
>TRBD2|NA|TRBV18|TRBJ2-3
TGTGCCAGCTCACCAATCGCGGGAGTGAATACAGATACGCAGTATTTT
CASSPIAGVNTDTQYF
>NA|few|TRBV5-1|TRBJ2-4
TGCGCCAGCAGCTCCAGTGGACACGCTAACATTCAGTACTTC
CASSSSGHANIQYF
>NA|NA|TRBV5-1|TRBJ2-7
TGCGCCAGCAGCTTGCAACAGCGGAATCTTGGGGAGCAGTACTTC
CASSLQQRNLGEQYF
>TRBD1|few|TRBV15|TRBJ1-4
TGTGCCACCAGCAGGACCCGACAGGGCGTAACTAATGAAAAACTGTTTTTT
CATSRTRQGVTNEKLFF
>TRBD1|few|TRBV4-1|TRBJ1-6
TGCACCAGCAGCCAAAGCGGACAGGGTGCTAATTCACCCCTCCACTTT
CTSSQSGQGANSPLHF
>NA|NA|TRBV20-1|TRBJ1-1
TGCAGTGCTGCAGGGTTGGCTGAAGCTTTCTTT
CSAAGLAEAFF
>NA|few|TRBV12-3/TRBV12-4|TRBJ1-6
TGTGCCAGCAGTCCGGGACGGAACTTAAATTCACCCCTCCACTTT
CASSPGRNLNSPLHF
>NA|few|TRBV7-2|TRBJ2-5
TGTGCCAGCAGCTTAAGGGGGGGAGATATTAGGACCCAGTACTTC
CASSLRGGDIRTQYF
>NA|many|TRBV7-3|TRBJ2-1
TGTGCCAGCAGCTTAACACAGGACGATGAGCAGTTCTTC
CASSLTQDDEQFF
>TRBD1|NA|TRBV7-9|TRBJ1-2
TGTGCCAGCAGAGGAAGGGGGCTGGTCTATGGCTACACCTTC
CASRGRGLVYGYTF
>NA|few|TRBV7-2|TRBJ2-1
TGTGCCAGCAGCTTAATTCCTGTAAACTACAATGAGCAGTTCTTC
CASSLIPVNYNEQFF
>NA|NA|TRBV21-1|TRBJ2-1
TGTGCCAGCAGCAAAGCGTTGGGCTCCTACAATGAGCAGTTCTTC
CASSKALGSYNEQFF
>TRBD2|NA|TRBV4-2|TRBJ2-7
TGTGCCAGCAGCCAAGCAACTGCGGGACTAGCTCAAGGGGAGCAGTACTTC
CASSQATAGLAQGEQYF
>NA|NA|TRBV3-1|TRBJ2-7
TGTGCCAGCAGCCTAGGACACCTCTACGAGCAGTACTTC
CASSLGHLYEQYF
>NA|few|TRBV20-1|TRBJ2-5
TGCAGTGCTAGGGAGCCGAATCAAGAGACCCAGTACTTC
CSAREPNQETQYF
>TRBD2|NA|TRBV7-9|TRBJ2-4
TGTGCCAGCACCCCGATGGGACTAGCGGCCAAAAACATTCAGTACTTC
CASTPMGLAAKNIQYF
>NA|many|TRBV12-3/TRBV12-4|TRBJ2-5
TGTGCCAGCAGTTTCCTCGGGGAAGAGACCCAGTACTTC
CASSFLGEETQYF
>NA|few|TRBV5-1|TRBJ2-4
TGCGCCAGCAGCTTGGAGGCAGAGGGGAACATTCAGTACTTC
CASSLEAEGNIQYF
>TRBD1|NA|TRBV3-1|TRBJ2-2
TGTGCCAGCAGCCTGACAGGGCCTGGCACCGGGGAGCTGTTTTTT
CASSLTGPGTGELFF
>NA|NA|TRBV3-1|TRBJ2-7
TGTGCCAGCAGCCAAGGCCTGACTTCCTACGAGCAGTACTTC
CASSQGLTSYEQYF
>NA|NA|TRBV5-1|TRBJ1-4
TGCGCCAGCCACCGGGACCTACAATTCGGAGTGAATGAAAAACTGTTTTTT
CASHRDLQFGVNEKLFF
>NA|few|TRBV3-1|TRBJ1-3
TGTGCCAGCAGCCCAGGCCTGACAGACGGAAACACCATATATTTT
CASSPGLTDGNTIYF
>NA|NA|TRBV29-1|TRBJ2-1
TGCAGCGTCCCAGGTACCACCGGAACCTACAATGAGCAGTTCTTC
CSVPGTTGTYNEQFF
>NA|few|TRBV27|TRBJ1-5
TGTGCCAGCAGTTTAAAGGGGTGGGGGGGAAGAAACCCCCAGCATTTT
CASSLKGWGGRNPQHF
>TRBD2|NA|TRBV5-1|TRBJ2-7
TGCGCCAGCAGCAGGGAGGGCCAGTCCTACGAGCAGTACTTC
CASSREGQSYEQYF
>TRBD2|NA|TRBV7-6|TRBJ2-5
TGTGCCAGCAGCGCCCGACTAGCGGGGAAGTCCCAAGAGACCCAGTACTTC
CASSARLAGKSQETQYF
>NA|NA|TRBV10-2|TRBJ2-3
TGCGCCAGGATTGGGGGGTGGGGCACAGATACGCAGTATTTT
CARIGGWGTDTQYF
>TRBD1|few|TRBV12-3/TRBV12-4|TRBJ1-1
TGTGCCAGCACCCGGGTACAGGGGAGCACTGAAGCTTTCTTT
CASTRVQGSTEAFF
>NA|NA|TRBV5-1|TRBJ2-2
TGCGCCAGCAGCTTGGCCGGTATCCCCGGGGAGCTGTTTTTT
CASSLAGIPGELFF
>NA|NA|TRBV5-1|TRBJ2-1
TGCGCCAGCAGCCTGGGGACCCAACTCTACAATGAGCAGTTCTTC
CASSLGTQLYNEQFF
>TRBD2|NA|TRBV6-6|TRBJ2-3
TGTGCCACCCGAGGGAGGGTTTCCACAGATACGCAGTATTTT
CATRGRVSTDTQYF
>NA|many|TRBV6-2/TRBV6-3|TRBJ2-7
TGTGCCAGCAGTTACCGGGACACCACGCCCGAGCAGTACTTC
CASSYRDTTPEQYF
>NA|few|TRBV4-3|TRBJ2-1
TGCGCCAGCAGCCAAGATCTCAGCCTCCCCCGGACCTACAATGAGCAGTTCTTC
CASSQDLSLPRTYNEQFF
>TRBD1|NA|TRBV28|TRBJ1-5
TGTGCCAGCAGGCCAGGGGGCGCGGTTCAGCCCCAGCATTTT
CASRPGGAVQPQHF
>NA|NA|TRBV13|TRBJ2-7
TGTGCCAGCAGCCCCGTTGGGGAATCCTACGAGCAGTACTTC
CASSPVGESYEQYF
>TRBD2|NA|TRBV5-1|TRBJ2-3
TGCGCCAGCAGCCTACTAGCGGGGATCACAGATACGCAGTATTTT
CASSLLAGITDTQYF
>NA|NA|TRBV20-1|TRBJ2-2
TGCAGTGCGAAAGACAGGTTTCTCACCGGGGAGCTGTTTTTT
CSAKDRFLTGELFF
>NA|NA|TRBV7-9|TRBJ1-4
TGTGCCAGCAGCTTAAACGGCCCTGCGGCTAATGAAAAACTGTTTTTT
CASSLNGPAANEKLFF
>NA|many|TRBV5-5|TRBJ2-1
TGTGCCAGCAGCTTGGGACAGAGCTCCTACAATGAGCAGTTCTTC
CASSLGQSSYNEQFF
>NA|NA|TRBV20-1|TRBJ2-5
TGCAGTGCTAGAGACGGCACAGGTTTGGAGACCCAGTACTTC
CSARDGTGLETQYF